One sample yielded the 11 T cell receptor beta chains listed below, sequenced in a study of T cell repertoires in aging, cancer and after chemotherapy. TRB rearrangements spanning V, D and J were amplified using mixed TRB-A/B primers. One entry per CDR3 protein, called by TCRdb with MiXCR from the multiplex PCR reads. This table holds about 5,000 distinct CDR3 sequences, roughly 25% found once. Amplification of TCR beta used genomic DNA extracted from peripheral blood. What was sequenced was blood. The receptors derive from a human donor in good health.

Points on this clonotype: This may come from a read error, since a much larger clone is one base off. The genes are TRBV30 and TRBJ1-2, with a possible D match to TRBD1 (6 bases). Trimming removed 3 bases at V and 10 bases at J, with 24 bases between. Looked up from germline, CDR1 is GTSNPN and CDR2 is SVGIG (reference sequence). The CDR3 consists of 15 residues. CDR3 in amino acids: CAWRNRVKLRDAYTF. The CDR3 coding sequence is TGTGCCTGGAGGAACAGGGTAAAGCTACGGGATGCCTACACCTTC. Drawing the rest from reference TRBV30 and TRBJ1-2, the complete variable domain is SQTIHQWPATLVQPVGSPLSLECTVEGTSNPNLYWYRQAAGRGLQLLFYSVGIGQISSEVPQNLSASRPQDRQFILSSKKLLLSDSGFYLCAWRNRVKLRDAYTFGSGTRLTVV.

This clonotype was seen once. The chain has TRBV6-2 or TRBV6-3 and TRBJ2-3; TRBD2 matches at 12 bases. This CDR3 is built from 14 residues. The germline CDR1 and CDR2 sequences are MNHEY and SVGEGT. J was trimmed by 6 bases and V by 6 bases; bases with no gene match: 4. The CDR3 nucleotides read TGTGCCAGCAGACTAGCGGGAGGTGGGGATACGCAGTATTTT. Translation: CASRLAGGGDTQYF.

This clonotype occurred once. The rearrangement uses TRBV27 and TRBJ2-7; TRBD1 or TRBD2 may be the D gene (5 bases each). This CDR3 is 15 amino acids long. In germline, CDR1 is MNHEY, CDR2 SMNVEV (reference sequence). Trimming pared 6 bases from V and 0 bases from J, leaving 15 bases between. The CDR3 nucleotides are TGTGCCAGCAGACCTGGGACGTATCCCTCCTACGAGCAGTACTTC. Residues: CASRPGTYPSYEQYF.

CDR3 sequence: CASSTDRELGTGELFF. CDR3 nucleotides: TGTGCCAGCAGTACAGACAGGGAGTTAGGCACCGGGGAGCTGTTTTTT. V is TRBV6-5 and J is TRBJ2-2, with TRBD1 matching 7 bases. The CDR3 contains 16 residues. CDR1 is MNHEY, CDR2 SVGAGI, per germline. Trimming removed 5 bases from V and 4 bases from J; junction bases left unmatched: 10.

This clonotype is large by share. The CDR3 DNA sequence: TGTGCCAGCAGTTACCGCGGGCATGAGCAGTTCTTC. This sequence encodes CASSYRGHEQFF. This chain joins TRBV5-6 and TRBJ2-1, with a tentative D call TRBD2 (5 bases). CDR1 is SGHDT, CDR2 YYEEEE, per germline. The CDR3 length is 12 residues. Trimming cost V 5 bases and J 8 bases, with 11 bases left between them.

This clonotype is categorized as medium-sized. The chain joins TRBV19 to TRBJ2-6; tentative D call: TRBD1 (6 bases). The germline CDR1 and CDR2 sequences are LNHDA and SQIVND (reference sequence). The CDR3 is made up of 18 amino acids. V lost 6 bases to trimming and J lost 3 bases, with 21 bases between them. The CDR3: CASSRVGRGSGGANVLTF. DNA for the CDR3: TGTGCCAGTAGCCGCGTAGGCAGGGGTTCGGGTGGGGCCAACGTCCTGACTTTC.

This clonotype is medium-sized. The CDR3 loop is CAWSVQGAQPQHF. The CDR3 DNA is TGTGCCTGGAGTGTACAGGGTGCACAGCCCCAGCATTTT. The chain combines TRBV30 with TRBJ1-5, with D possibly matching TRBD1 (6 bases). From germline, CDR1 is GTSNPN and CDR2 SVGIG (reference sequence). Trimming cost V 0 bases and J 7 bases, with 10 bases left between them. This CDR3 region has 13 residues.

The rearrangement joins TRBV6-2 or TRBV6-3 to TRBJ2-7; the match to TRBD2 covers 8 bases. CDR1 is MNHEY and CDR2 is SVGEGT in the germline V gene. The CDR3 loop spans 14 amino acids. Trimming at V came to 10 bases and at J to 0 bases, leaving 8 bases not matched to a gene. In nucleotides, the CDR3 is TGTGCCAACTCTCCGGGGGGGCCCTCCTACGAGCAGTACTTC. This codes for CANSPGGPSYEQYF.

This rearrangement joins TRBV6-6 to TRBJ1-3, with a tentative D call TRBD1 (5 bases). The CDR3 is 16 amino acids. V gave up 4 bases and J gave up 0 bases, with 13 bases separating them. Germline V CDR1 and CDR2: MNHNY, SVGAGI (reference sequence). The CDR3 DNA sequence: TGTGCCAGCAGTTCCCCCCCGGGGGGCTCTGGAAACACCATATATTTT. Amino acids: CASSSPPGGSGNTIYF.

In this sample, this clonotype turned up a few times. V and J are TRBV4-3 and TRBJ1-4, with D possibly being TRBD1 (6 bases). With 4 bases removed from V and 11 bases from J, the gap between germline ends came to 11 bases. CDR3 length: 12 residues. Looked up from germline, CDR1 is LGHNA and CDR2 is YSLEER. This chain's CDR3 is CASSPDSRKLFF. The CDR3 DNA reads TGCGCCAGCAGCCCGGACAGCAGGAAACTGTTTTTT.

In this sample, this clonotype turned up once. The CDR3 DNA follows: TGTGCCACCGGGGGACAATATAGCAATCAGCCCCAGCATTTT. This encodes CATGGQYSNQPQHF. The chain links TRBV24-1 to TRBJ1-5; possibly TRBD1 for D (6 bases). The V and J ends lost 9 bases and 0 bases respectively, with 11 bases between them. CDR3 length: 14 amino acids. Germline CDR1 is KGHDR and CDR2 is SFDVKD.